What follows is one T cell receptor beta chain and its context. Its specificity is unknown. This sample was included in a study of tumor-infiltrating lymphocytes in primary liver carcinoma. Study overall: The five patients, who were men and women, ranged in age from 30 to 69 years. The study's findings and limits: Overlap between tumor regions exceeded overlap of tumor with adjacent tissue or blood. Tumors had a top-250-clone fraction that was significantly higher than blood (p = 0.039).

Unsorted whole blood served as the source of blood RNA, and germline DNA was extracted as well. The collection of roughly 4.2 milliliters of peripheral blood preceded surgery. Synthesis of TCR beta cDNA was carried out from about 0.55 ug total RNA with a constant-region primer. TCR beta libraries came from three nested multiplex PCR rounds using slightly modified ARM-PCR. Via MiXCR, TCRdb re-called the multiplex PCR reads, giving one row per CDR3 protein. The sample shows over 250,000 distinct CDR3 sequences, approximately 58% of them seen only once. The sequenced material came from peripheral blood. The receptor's source is a woman aged 25 to 39 with primary liver carcinoma and hepatitis B virus infection.

CDR3 amino acids: CASSPEGIDEQFF. The CDR3 DNA reads TGTGCCAGCAGCCCCGAAGGGATCGATGAGCAGTTCTTC. The chain combines TRBV6-5 with TRBJ2-1, with D uncertain. Trimming stripped 6 bases from V and 8 bases from J, with 14 bases between. Per germline, CDR1 MNHEY and CDR2 SVGAGI. CDR3 length: 13 residues.